This T cell receptor (beta chain) was identified during a study of T cell clones after liver transplantation. On the study more broadly: A pre-transplant mixed lymphocyte reaction with TCRbeta sequencing defined graft-donor-reactive clones followed in post-transplant blood. Timepoints were pre-transplant, pre-withdrawal, and after withdrawal was completed or failed.

The study's findings and limits: These preliminary findings come from unstandardized post-transplant sampling times. A larger donor-reactive than third-party decline suggested partial antigen-specific deletion.

Clones were read by immunoSEQ multiplex PCR, and TCRdb kept only the in-frame ones, dropping some. The sample lists roughly 49,000 clones; roughly 70% were seen once. Trimming stripped 1 base from V and 0 bases from J, with 8 bases between. The CDR3 totals 15 residues. Germline values: CDR1 SGHDN, CDR2 FVKESK. This clone was found once. The antigen remains undetermined. The chain links TRBV14 to TRBJ2-3, with unresolved D. Sequencing was performed on CD4+ T cells from blood, taken around 54 months after liver transplant. The clonotype was recovered from a human patient who received a liver transplant. Some T cells may be the graft donor's. DNA for the CDR3: TGTGCCAGCAGCCAAGGATTCGGGAGCACAGATACGCAGTATTTT. This sequence encodes CASSQGFGSTDTQYF.